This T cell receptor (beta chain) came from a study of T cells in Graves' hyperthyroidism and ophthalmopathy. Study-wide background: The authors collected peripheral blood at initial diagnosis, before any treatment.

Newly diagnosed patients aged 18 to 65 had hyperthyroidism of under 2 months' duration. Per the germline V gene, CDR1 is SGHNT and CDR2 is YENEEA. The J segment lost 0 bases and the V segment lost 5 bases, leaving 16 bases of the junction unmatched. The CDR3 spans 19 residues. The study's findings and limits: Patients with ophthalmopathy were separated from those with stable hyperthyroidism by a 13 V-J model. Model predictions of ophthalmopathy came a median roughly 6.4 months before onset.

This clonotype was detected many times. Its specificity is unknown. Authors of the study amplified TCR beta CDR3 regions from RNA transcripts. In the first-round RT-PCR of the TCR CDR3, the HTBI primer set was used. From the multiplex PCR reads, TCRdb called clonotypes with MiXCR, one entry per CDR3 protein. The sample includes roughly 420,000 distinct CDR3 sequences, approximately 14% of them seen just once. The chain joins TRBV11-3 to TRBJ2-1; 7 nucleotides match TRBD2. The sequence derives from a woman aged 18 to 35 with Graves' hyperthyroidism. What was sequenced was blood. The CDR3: CASSRMGGSQLSSYNEQFF. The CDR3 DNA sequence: TGTGCCAGCAGCCGAATGGGGGGGAGTCAACTAAGCTCCTACAATGAGCAGTTCTTC.